This T cell receptor (beta chain) was identified in a study of blood T cell repertoires in COVID-19. Study in general: The cDNA or gDNA used as material had been derived from T cells, B-cell-depleted T cells, or PBMCs.

A Seattle source enrolled patients during active infection and followed them longitudinally. In this sample, this clone turned up once. In the study's own analysis: Nucleated cell number was recorded as an estimate derived from reference gene primer amplification. The protocol was immunoSEQ multiplex PCR, while the TCRdb copy is restricted to in-frame clones and leaves out a portion. V and J calls and clone size come straight from that table; D and trimming were deduced from the DNA. The data show fewer than 350,000 clones, about 86% seen once. The CDR3 extends over 13 amino acids. The clonotype comes from a woman aged 25 to 39 with COVID-19, enrolled during active disease. The sample taken for sequencing was peripheral blood. The chain combines TRBV1 with TRBJ2-5; TRBD2, as called in the table, went unchecked against the DNA. TRBV1 is flagged as a pseudogene. CDR3 loop: CTSSQGGGETQYF. The CDR3 DNA reads TGCACCAGCAGCCAGGGCGGGGGGGAGACCCAGTACTTC.